The present T cell receptor beta chain was sequenced within a study of CD4 T cells in relation to SARS-CoV-2 and coronaviruses (dated by TCRdb to the early 2020s). Some background on the complete study: The ViraFEST assay cultured PBMCs with antigen for under 13 days, then sequenced TCR beta CDR3s to find antigen-specific clonal expansions. The Adaptive Biotechnologies TCR-sequencing kit was used to sequence samples from a few pre-COVID donors and the naive versus memory experiments, whereas other data were Illumina-based. The study assessed, at the TCR clonotype level, memory CD4+ T cell crossreactivity between SARS-CoV-2 and common cold coronavirus spike proteins. For other donors in the study, expansion assays were sequenced with a different, Illumina-based TCR-beta assay. Patient-derived lymphoblastoid cell lines were used to map the HLA restriction of shared crossreactive spike epitopes. An HIV-1 Nef peptide pool or a culture without peptide was used as the negative reference condition. The investigation overall reported the following: Crossreactive clones showed significantly weaker SARS-CoV-2-driven expansion than monoreactive clones, consistent with antigenic imprinting. Because no donor provided both pre-pandemic and post-infection samples, tracing the source of pre-existing responses was limited. The study was limited by small numbers of patients and tested TCRs. Crossreactivity analysis was centred on spike protein, so crossreactivity against other viral proteins was not assessed. Around three fifths of donors had memory CD4+ clonotypes that crossrecognized SARS-CoV-2 and at least one common cold coronavirus spike.

A remark on this clone: What this receptor recognizes is not known. The input lacks base qualities; no much larger clone sits a single base away.

CD4+ T cells from unexposed donors were collected before the COVID-19 pandemic (2011-2018). After roughly 11 days of culture, CD4+ T cells were isolated with the EasySep CD4+ T cell isolation kit. As cell number allowed, CD4+ T cells from unexposed donors were tested for reactivity to SARS-CoV-2 S and N and to four common cold coronavirus spike pools. PBMCs were cultured at under 2.5 million per well in IMDM supplemented with 5% human AB serum and about 9 IU/ml IL-2. Half of the culture medium was replaced with fresh IL-2-containing medium on days 3 and 7. In general, every peptide culture condition was set up in three replicate wells. Leukapheresis product for the unexposed donors was purchased commercially. Ficoll-Paque PLUS gradient centrifugation was used to isolate PBMCs from either whole blood or leukapheresis product. PBMCs were either cryopreserved at -140°C or used fresh in the expansion assay. The QIAamp Micro DNA Kit was used to extract genomic DNA from the CD4+ T cells.

Receptor libraries were prepared by the immunoSEQ multiplex PCR assay. Under the source paper's analysis protocol: Preprocessing removed nonproductive sequences and CDR3s not starting with C, not ending with F or W, or shorter than 7 amino acids. The MANAFEST web app identified antigen-specific clonotypes based on expansion compared with the reference and other culture wells. A clone was considered positive if significant expansion relative to the reference culture was observed in 2 of 3 replicate wells at an FDR below 0.05. Positive clones also required significant expansion versus all other tandem wells and an odds ratio above 5. CDR3 homology was measured as pairwise Levenshtein distance, computed with the stringdist R package after trimming three terminal residues from each end. Sourced from immuneACCESS, this table was stored by TCRdb with only in-frame sequences that have V and J called. A share of the clones is absent; for the studies checked, an unresolved V gene accounts for under half, and the remainder has no known explanation. V, J and clone size are those of that table, while D and trimming were read from the DNA. Within this sample are 20,000 to 25,000 clones, with 66% of them counted one time only. The ten largest clonotypes hold 9.5% to 11% of the sample.

Inclusive of the bounding cysteine and phenylalanine, the CDR3 is 15 residues long. The only DNA kept is the CDR3, 45 bases in frame from the first base. Sequences LNHDA (CDR1) and SQIVND (CDR2) are obtained from the germline V gene (reference sequence). For this chain, trimming is 5 bases at the V end and 7 bases at the J end, and the number of junction bases without a gene match is 11. This receptor was taken from a human donor in good health. Sequenced material: CD4+ T cells from PBMCs, cultured in vitro. The chain is encoded by TRBV19 joined to TRBJ1-1; 9 bases in between match TRBD1. CDR3 region: CASSPRDREGSEAFF. In nucleotides, the sequence is TGTGCCAGTAGTCCTCGGGACAGGGAGGGAAGTGAAGCTTTCTTT.